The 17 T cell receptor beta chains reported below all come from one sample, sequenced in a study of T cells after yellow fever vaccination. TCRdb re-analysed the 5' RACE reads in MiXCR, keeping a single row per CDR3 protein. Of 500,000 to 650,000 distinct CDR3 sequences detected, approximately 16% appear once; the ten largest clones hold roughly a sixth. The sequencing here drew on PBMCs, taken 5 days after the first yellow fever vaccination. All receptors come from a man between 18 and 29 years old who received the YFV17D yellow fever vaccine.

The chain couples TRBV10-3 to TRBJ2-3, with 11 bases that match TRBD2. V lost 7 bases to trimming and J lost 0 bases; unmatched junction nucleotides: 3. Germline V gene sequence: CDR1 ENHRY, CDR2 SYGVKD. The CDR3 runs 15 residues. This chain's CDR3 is CAINRLAGSTDTQYF. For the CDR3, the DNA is TGTGCCATCAACCGACTAGCGGGGAGCACAGATACGCAGTATTTT.

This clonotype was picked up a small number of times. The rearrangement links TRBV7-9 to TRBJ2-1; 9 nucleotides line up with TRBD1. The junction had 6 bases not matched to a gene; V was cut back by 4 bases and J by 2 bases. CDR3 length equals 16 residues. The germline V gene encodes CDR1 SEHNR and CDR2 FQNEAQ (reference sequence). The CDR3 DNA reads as TGTGCCAGCAGCTCCTCTCGGGACAGGGCCTACAATGAGCAGTTCTTC. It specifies CASSSSRDRAYNEQFF.

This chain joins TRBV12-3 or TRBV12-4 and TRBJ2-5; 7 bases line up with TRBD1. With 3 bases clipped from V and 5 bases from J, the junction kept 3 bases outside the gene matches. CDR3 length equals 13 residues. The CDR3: CASSFGDSETQYF. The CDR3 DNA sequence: TGTGCCAGCAGTTTTGGGGACAGCGAGACCCAGTACTTC.

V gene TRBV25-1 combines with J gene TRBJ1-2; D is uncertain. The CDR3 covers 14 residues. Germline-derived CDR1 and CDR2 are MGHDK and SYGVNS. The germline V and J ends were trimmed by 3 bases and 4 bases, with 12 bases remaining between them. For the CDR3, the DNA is TGTGCCAGCAGTGACACCTCGGGGTCCTATGGCTACACCTTC. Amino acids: CASSDTSGSYGYTF.

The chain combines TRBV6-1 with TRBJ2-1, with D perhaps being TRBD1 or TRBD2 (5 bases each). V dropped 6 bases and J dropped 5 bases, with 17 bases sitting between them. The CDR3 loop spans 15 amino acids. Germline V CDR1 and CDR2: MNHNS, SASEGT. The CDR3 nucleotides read TGTGCCAGCAGATCCCGGGACGGACGCGACAATGAGCAGTTCTTC. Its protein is CASRSRDGRDNEQFF.

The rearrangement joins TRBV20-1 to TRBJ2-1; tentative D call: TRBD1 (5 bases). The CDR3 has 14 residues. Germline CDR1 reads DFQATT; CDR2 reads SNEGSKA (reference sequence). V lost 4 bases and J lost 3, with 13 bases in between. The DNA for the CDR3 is TGCAGTGCTACGCCGGACACCCTCTACAATGAGCAGTTCTTC. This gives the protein CSATPDTLYNEQFF.

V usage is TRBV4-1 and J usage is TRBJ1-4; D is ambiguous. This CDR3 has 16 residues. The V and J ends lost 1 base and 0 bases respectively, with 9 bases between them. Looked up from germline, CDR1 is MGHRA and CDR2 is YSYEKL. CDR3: CASSQVGRATNEKLFF. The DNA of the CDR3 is TGCGCCAGCAGCCAAGTGGGTCGTGCAACTAATGAAAAACTGTTTTTT.

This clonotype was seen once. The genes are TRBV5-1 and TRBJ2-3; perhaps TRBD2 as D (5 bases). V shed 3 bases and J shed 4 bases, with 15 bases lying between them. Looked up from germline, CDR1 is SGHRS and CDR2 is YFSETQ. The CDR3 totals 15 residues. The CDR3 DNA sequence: TGCGCCAGCAGCTACCAACAAGGGAGAGCAGATACGCAGTATTTT. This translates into CASSYQQGRADTQYF.

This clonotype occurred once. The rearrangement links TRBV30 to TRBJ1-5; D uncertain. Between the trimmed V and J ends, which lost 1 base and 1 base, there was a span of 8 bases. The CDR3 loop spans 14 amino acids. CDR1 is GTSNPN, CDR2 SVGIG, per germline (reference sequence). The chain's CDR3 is CAWSAGGSNQPQHF. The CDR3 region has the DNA TGTGCCTGGAGTGCGGGTGGGAGCAATCAGCCCCAGCATTTT.

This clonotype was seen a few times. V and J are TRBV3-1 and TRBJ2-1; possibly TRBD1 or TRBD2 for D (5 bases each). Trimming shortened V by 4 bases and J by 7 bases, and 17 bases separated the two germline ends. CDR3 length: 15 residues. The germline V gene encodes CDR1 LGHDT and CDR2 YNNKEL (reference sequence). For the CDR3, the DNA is TGTGCCAGCAGCCCAATCAGGGACGGAAATAATGAGCAGTTCTTC. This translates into CASSPIRDGNNEQFF.

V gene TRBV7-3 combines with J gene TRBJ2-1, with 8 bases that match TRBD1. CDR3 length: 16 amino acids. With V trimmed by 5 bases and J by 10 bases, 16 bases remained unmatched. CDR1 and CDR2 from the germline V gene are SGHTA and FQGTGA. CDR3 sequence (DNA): TGTGCCAGCAGCCAAATGGGACAGGTGCCCTCCGGGGAGCAGTTCTTC. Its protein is CASSQMGQVPSGEQFF.

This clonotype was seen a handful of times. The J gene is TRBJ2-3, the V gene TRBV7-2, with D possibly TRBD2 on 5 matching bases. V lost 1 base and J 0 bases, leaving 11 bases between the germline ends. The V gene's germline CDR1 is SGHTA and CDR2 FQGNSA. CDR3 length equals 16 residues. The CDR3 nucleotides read TGTGCCAGCAGCTTAGGTACCAGGACTAGCACAGATACGCAGTATTTT. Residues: CASSLGTRTSTDTQYF.

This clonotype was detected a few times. CDR3 protein: CASSLGMTGDYSYEQYF. The DNA of the CDR3 is TGTGCCAGCAGCTTAGGAATGACAGGGGATTATTCCTACGAGCAGTACTTC. The J gene is TRBJ2-7, the V gene TRBV13; the match to TRBD1 covers 8 bases. This CDR3 comprises 17 residues. The V gene's germline CDR1 is PRHDT and CDR2 FYEKMQ (reference sequence). V lost 0 bases to trimming and J lost 1 base; unmatched junction nucleotides: 8. Looking up the rest from reference TRBV13 and TRBJ2-7 gives the full variable domain: AAGVIQSPRHLIKEKRETATLKCYPIPRHDTVYWYQQGPGQDPQFLISFYEKMQSDKGSIPDRFSAQQFSDYHSELNMSSLELGDSALYFCASSLGMTGDYSYEQYFGPGTRLTVT.

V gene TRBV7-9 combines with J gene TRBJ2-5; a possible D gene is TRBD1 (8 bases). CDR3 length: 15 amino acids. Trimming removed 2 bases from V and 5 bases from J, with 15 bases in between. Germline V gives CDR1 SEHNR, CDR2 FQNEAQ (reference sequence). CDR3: CASSLHQQGGETQYF. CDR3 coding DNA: TGTGCCAGCAGCTTACATCAACAGGGGGGGGAGACCCAGTACTTC.

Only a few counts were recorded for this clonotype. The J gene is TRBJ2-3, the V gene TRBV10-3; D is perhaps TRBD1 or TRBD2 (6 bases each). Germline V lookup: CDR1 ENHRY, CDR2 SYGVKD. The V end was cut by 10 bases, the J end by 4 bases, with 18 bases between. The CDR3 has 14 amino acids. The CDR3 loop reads CATGGPQVPDTQYF. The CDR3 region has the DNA TGTGCCACTGGGGGGCCACAAGTCCCAGATACGCAGTATTTT.

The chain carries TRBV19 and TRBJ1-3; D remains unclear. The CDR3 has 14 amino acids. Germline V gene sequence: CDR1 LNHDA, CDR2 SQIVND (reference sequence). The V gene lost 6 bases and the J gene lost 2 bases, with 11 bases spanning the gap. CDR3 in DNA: TGTGCCAGTAGCACGGTGTCGACTGGAAACACCATATATTTT. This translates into CASSTVSTGNTIYF.

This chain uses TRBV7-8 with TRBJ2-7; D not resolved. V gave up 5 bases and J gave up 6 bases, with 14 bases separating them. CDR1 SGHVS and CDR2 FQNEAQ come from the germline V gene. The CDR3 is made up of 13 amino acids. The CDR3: CASSPAPQSEQYV. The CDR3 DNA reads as TGTGCCAGCAGCCCCGCCCCCCAGTCCGAGCAGTACGTC.